The clone carrying this T cell receptor (beta chain) was observed at least ten times. The tissue used was unsorted bulk material of about 19-34 mg. RNA and DNA were co-extracted from it with the AllPrep DNA/RNA mini kit. These data are taken from a study of tumor-infiltrating lymphocytes in primary liver carcinoma. V lost 4 bases and J lost 7; bases outside the gene matches: 9. This CDR3 spans 15 amino acids. Per germline, CDR1 SGHRS and CDR2 YFSETQ. A constant-region primer served to make TCR beta cDNA from roughly 500 ng total RNA. Three nested multiplex PCR rounds, a slightly modified ARM-PCR, produced the libraries for TCR beta. Rounds one and two of PCR, each of 10 cycles, were primed with TRBV1-TRBV30 forward primers and a C-beta reverse primer. TCRdb analysed the multiplex PCR reads with MiXCR anew, one entry per CDR3 protein. The sample holds around 81,000 distinct CDR3 sequences, 65% to 75% seen once.

The source is a woman aged 60-75 years with primary liver carcinoma and hepatitis B virus infection. V gene TRBV5-1 combines with J gene TRBJ2-1, with 9 bases lining up with TRBD1. Sequencing was performed on liver tumor tissue from sampling region 4. Stated subset: tumor region T4, right-lateral pole. The CDR3 DNA is TGCGCCAGCAGCACAGGGACAGGGAGAGGGAATGAGCAGTTCTTC. This encodes CASSTGTGRGNEQFF.